This TCR beta chain was identified in a study of blood T cell repertoires in COVID-19. Overall study context: The origin of the acute and convalescent COVID-19 samples was the United States, Italy and Spain. The analysed material was cDNA or gDNA that came from T cells, B-cell-depleted T cells, or PBMCs.

The CDR3 runs to 12 residues. Trimming stripped 6 bases from V and 0 bases from J, with 2 bases between. Germline CDR1 is MNHEY and CDR2 is SMNVEV (reference sequence). As processed by the authors: How many nucleated cells were present was estimated from reference gene primer amplification. Assay: immunoSEQ multiplex PCR; the TCRdb copy retains only in-frame clones and omits some. That table supplies the V and J calls and clone size; D and trimming were determined from the DNA. The table has around 200,000 clones, around 80% seen once. With respect to this clone: Other DNA sequences in this sample translate to the same CDR3.

What was sequenced was peripheral blood. The clonotype was recovered from a woman in her forties or fifties with acute or convalescent COVID-19. The V call is TRBV27, the J call TRBJ1-4, with D hard to call. CDR3 in amino acids: CASSSTNEKLFF. DNA of the CDR3: TGTGCCAGCAGCTCAACTAATGAAAAACTGTTTTTT. Looking up the rest from reference TRBV27 and TRBJ1-4 gives the full variable domain: EAQVTQNPRYLITVTGKKLTVTCSQNMNHEYMSWYRQDPGLGLRQIYYSMNVEVTDKGDVPEGYKVSRKEKRNFPLILESPSPNQTSLYFCASSSTNEKLFFGSGTQLSVL.